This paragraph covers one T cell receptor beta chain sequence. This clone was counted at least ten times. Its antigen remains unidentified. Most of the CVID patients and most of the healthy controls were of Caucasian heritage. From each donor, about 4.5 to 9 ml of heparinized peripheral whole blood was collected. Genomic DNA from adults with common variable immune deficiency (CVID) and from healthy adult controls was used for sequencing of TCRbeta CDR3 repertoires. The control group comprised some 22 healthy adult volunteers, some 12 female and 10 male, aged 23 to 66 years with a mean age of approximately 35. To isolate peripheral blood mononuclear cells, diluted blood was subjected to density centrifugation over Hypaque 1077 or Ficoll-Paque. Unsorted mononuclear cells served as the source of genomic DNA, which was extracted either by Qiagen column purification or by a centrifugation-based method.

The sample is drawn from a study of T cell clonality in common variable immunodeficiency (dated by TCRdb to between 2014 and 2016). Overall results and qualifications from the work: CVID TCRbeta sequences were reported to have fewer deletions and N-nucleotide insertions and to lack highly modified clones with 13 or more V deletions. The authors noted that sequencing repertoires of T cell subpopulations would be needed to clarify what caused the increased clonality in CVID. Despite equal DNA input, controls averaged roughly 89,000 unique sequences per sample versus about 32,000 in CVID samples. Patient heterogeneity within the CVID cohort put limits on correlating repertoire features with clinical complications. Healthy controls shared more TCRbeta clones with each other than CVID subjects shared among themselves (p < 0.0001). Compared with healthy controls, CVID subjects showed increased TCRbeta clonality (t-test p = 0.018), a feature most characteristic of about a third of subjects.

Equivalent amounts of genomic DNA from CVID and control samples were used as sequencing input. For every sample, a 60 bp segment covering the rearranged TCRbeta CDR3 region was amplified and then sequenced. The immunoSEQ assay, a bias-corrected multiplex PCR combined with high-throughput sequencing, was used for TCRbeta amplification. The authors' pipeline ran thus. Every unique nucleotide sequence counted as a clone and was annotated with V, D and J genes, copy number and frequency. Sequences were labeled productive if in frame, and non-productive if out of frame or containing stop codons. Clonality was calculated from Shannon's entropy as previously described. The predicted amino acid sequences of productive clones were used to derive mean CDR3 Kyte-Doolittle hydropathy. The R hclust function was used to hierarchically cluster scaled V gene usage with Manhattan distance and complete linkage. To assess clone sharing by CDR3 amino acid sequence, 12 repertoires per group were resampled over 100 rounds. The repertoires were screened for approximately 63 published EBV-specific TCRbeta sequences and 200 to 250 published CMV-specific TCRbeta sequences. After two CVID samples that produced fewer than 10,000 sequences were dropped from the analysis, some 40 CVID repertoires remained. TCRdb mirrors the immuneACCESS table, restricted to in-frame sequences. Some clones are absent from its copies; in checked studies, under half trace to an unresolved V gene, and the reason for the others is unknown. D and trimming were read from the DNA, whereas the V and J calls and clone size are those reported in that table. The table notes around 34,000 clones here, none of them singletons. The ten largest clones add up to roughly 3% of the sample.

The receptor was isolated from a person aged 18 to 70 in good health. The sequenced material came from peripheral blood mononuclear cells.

The part of the CDR3 DNA that was read is TGTGCCAGCAGTGAAGCCCTAGCGGGAGGGCCCAAGCGGAATGAG. This sequence encodes CASSEALAGGPKRNE. From start to end, the CDR3 is CASSEALAGGPKRNEQFF. Rearrangement joined TRBV6-1 to TRBJ2-1; 12 bases in the middle match TRBD2. The sequence runs out 3 residues before the end of the CDR3; the remainder is reconstructed from the germline J gene. CDR1 is given as MNHNS and CDR2 as SASEGT, both from the germline V gene. Including cysteine and phenylalanine, the CDR3 has 18 amino acids. Of the CDR3's DNA, 45 bases were read; they are in frame from base 1. After removal of 0 bases from V and 7 bases from J, the junction retains 10 bases not matched to a gene.